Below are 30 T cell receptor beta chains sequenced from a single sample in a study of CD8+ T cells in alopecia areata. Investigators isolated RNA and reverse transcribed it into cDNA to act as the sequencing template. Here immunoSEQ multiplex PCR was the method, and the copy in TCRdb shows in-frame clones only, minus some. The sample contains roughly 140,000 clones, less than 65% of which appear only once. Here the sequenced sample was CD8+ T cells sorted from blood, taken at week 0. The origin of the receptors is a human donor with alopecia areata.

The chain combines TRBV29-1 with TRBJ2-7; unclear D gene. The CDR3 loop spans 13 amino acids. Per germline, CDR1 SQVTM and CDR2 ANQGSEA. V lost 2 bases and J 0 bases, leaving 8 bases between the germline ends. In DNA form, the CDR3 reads TGCAGCGTTGAAACACCGAGCTCCTACGAGCAGTACTTC. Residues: CSVETPSSYEQYF.

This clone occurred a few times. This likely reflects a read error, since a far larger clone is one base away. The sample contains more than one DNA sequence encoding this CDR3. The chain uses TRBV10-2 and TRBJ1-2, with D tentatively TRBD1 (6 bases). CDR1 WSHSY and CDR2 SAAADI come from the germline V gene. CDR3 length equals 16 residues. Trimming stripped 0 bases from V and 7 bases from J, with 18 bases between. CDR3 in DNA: TGCGCCAGCAGTGAGTCTGCTGACAGGTTCGGAGGTGGCTACACCTTC. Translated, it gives CASSESADRFGGGYTF.

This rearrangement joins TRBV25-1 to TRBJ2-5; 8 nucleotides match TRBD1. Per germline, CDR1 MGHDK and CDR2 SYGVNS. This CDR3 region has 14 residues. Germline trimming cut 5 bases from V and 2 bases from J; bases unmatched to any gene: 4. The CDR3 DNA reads TGTGCCAGCAGTATGACAGGGGCGCAAGAGACCCAGTACTTC. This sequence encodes CASSMTGAQETQYF. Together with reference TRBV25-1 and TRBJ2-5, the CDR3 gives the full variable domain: EADIYQTPRYLVIGTGKKITLECSQTMGHDKMYWYQQDPGMELHLIHYSYGVNSTEKGDLSSESTVSRIRTEHFPLTLESARPSHTSQYLCASSMTGAQETQYFGPGTRLLVL.

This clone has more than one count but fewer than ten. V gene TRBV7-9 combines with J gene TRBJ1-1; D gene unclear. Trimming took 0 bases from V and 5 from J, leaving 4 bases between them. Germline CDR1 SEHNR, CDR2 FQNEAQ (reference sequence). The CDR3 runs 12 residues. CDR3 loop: CASSLAGTEAFF. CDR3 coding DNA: TGTGCCAGCAGCTTAGCAGGGACTGAAGCTTTCTTT. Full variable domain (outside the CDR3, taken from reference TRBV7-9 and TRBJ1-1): DTGVSQNPRHKITKRGQNVTFRCDPISEHNRLYWYRQTLGQGPEFLTYFQNEAQLEKSRLLSDRFSAERPKGSFSTLEIQRTEQGDSAMYLCASSLAGTEAFFGQGTRLTVV.

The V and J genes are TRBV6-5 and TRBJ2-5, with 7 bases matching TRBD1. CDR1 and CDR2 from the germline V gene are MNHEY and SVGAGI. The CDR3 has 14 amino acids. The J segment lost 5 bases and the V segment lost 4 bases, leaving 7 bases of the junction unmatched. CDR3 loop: CASSLDRVGETQYF. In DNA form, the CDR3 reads TGTGCCAGCAGTTTAGACAGGGTAGGGGAGACCCAGTACTTC.

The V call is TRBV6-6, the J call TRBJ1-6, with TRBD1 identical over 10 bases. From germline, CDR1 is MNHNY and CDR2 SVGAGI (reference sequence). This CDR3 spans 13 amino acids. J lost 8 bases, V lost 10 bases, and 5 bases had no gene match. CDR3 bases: TGTGCCATAGGGACAGGGGACGATTCACCCCTCCACTTT. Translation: CAIGTGDDSPLHF.

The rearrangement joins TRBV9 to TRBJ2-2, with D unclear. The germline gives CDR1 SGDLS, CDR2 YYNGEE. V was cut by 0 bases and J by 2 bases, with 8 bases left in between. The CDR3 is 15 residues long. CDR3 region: CASSVGQINTGELFF. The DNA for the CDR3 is TGTGCCAGCAGCGTAGGGCAGATTAACACCGGGGAGCTGTTTTTT. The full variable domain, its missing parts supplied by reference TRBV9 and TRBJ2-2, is DSGVTQTPKHLITATGQRVTLRCSPRSGDLSVYWYQQSLDQGLQFLIQYYNGEERAKGNILERFSAQQFPDLHSELNLSSLELGDSALYFCASSVGQINTGELFFGEGSRLTVL.

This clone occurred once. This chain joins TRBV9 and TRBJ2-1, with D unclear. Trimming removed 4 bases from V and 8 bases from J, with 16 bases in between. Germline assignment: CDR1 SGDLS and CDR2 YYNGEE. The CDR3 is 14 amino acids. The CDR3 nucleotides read TGTGCCAGCAGCCCAATGGGCCGGCTCGATGAGCAGTTCTTC. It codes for CASSPMGRLDEQFF. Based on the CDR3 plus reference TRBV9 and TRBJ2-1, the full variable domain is DSGVTQTPKHLITATGQRVTLRCSPRSGDLSVYWYQQSLDQGLQFLIQYYNGEERAKGNILERFSAQQFPDLHSELNLSSLELGDSALYFCASSPMGRLDEQFFGPGTRLTVL.

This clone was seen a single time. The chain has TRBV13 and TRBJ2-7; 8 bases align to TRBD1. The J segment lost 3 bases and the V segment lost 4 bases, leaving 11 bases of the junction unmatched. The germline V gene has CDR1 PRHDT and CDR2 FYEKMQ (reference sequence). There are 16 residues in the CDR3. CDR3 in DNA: TGTGCCAGCAGCTCGGTAGGACAGGGTTGGAACTACGAGCAGTACTTC. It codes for CASSSVGQGWNYEQYF.

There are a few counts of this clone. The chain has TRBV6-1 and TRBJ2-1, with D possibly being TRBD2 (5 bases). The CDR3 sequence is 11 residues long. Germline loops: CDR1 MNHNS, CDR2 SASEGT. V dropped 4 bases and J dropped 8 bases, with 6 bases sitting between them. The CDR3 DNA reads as TGTGCCAGCAGTGGGGGAGATGAGCAGTTCTTC. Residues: CASSGGDEQFF.

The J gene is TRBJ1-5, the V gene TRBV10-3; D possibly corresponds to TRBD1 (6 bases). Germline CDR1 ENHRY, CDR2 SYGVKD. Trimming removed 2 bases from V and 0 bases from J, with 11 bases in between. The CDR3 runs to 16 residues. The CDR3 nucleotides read TGTGCCATCAGTGAGAGAGGGGGGGATAGCAATCAGCCCCAGCATTTT. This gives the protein CAISERGGDSNQPQHF.

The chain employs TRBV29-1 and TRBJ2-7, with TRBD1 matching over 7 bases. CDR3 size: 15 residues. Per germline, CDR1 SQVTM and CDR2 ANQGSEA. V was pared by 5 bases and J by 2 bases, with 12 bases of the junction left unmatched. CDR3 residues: CSVLKQGNRPYEQYF. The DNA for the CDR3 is TGCAGCGTTCTAAAACAGGGGAACCGGCCCTACGAGCAGTACTTC.

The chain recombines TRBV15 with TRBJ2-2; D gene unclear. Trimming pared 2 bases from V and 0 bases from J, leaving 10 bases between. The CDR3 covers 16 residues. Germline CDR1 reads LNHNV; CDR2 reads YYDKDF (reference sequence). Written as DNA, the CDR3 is TGTGCCACCAGCAGAAACCCGGCTGCGAACACCGGGGAGCTGTTTTTT. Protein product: CATSRNPAANTGELFF.

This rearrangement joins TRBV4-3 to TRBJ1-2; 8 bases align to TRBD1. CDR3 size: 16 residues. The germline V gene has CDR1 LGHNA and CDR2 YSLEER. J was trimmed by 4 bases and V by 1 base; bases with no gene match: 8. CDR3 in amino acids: CASSQGETGESYGYTF. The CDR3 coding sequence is TGCGCCAGCAGCCAAGGGGAGACAGGGGAATCCTATGGCTACACCTTC.

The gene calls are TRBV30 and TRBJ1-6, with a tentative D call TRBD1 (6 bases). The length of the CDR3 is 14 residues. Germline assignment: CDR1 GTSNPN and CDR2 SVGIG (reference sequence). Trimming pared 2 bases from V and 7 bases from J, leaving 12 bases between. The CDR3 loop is CAWSSGQTNSPLHF. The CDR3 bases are TGTGCCTGGAGTTCTGGACAGACCAATTCACCCCTCCACTTT.

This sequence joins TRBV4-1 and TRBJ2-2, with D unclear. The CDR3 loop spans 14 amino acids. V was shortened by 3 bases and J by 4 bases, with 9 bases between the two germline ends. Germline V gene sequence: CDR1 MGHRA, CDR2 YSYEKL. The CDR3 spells CASSQSPVTGELFF. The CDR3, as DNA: TGCGCCAGCAGCCAGTCACCGGTCACCGGGGAGCTGTTTTTT.

The CDR3 DNA reads as TGTGCCAGCAGCTTCCTCGAAGACGAGCAGTACTTC. Its protein is CASSFLEDEQYF. The J gene is TRBJ2-7, the V gene TRBV13; D gene uncertain. Germline CDR1 PRHDT, CDR2 FYEKMQ (reference sequence). Deletions cut 3 bases from V and 5 bases from J, with 8 bases between. The CDR3 has 12 amino acids.

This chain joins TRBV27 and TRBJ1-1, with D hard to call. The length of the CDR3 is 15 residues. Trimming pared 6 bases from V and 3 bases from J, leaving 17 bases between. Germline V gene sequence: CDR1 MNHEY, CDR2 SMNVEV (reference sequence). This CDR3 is CASSVAEGIDTEAFF. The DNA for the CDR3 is TGTGCCAGCAGCGTGGCAGAGGGAATCGACACTGAAGCTTTCTTT.

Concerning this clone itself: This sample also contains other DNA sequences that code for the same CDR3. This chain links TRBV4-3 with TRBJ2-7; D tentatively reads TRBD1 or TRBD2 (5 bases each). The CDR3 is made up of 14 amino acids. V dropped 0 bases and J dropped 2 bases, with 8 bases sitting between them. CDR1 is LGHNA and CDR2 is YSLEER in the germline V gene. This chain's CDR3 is CASSQDRGAYEQYF. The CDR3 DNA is TGCGCCAGCAGCCAAGATAGAGGGGCCTACGAGCAGTACTTC.

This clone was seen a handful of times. The CDR3 loop is CASSQGPGTGYYEQYF. CDR3 bases: TGCGCCAGCAGCCAAGGGCCCGGGACAGGGTACTACGAGCAGTACTTC. V and J are TRBV4-3 and TRBJ2-7; TRBD1 agrees at 9 bases. With 1 base clipped from V and 3 bases from J, the junction kept 7 bases outside the gene matches. Germline values: CDR1 LGHNA, CDR2 YSLEER. This CDR3 has 16 residues.

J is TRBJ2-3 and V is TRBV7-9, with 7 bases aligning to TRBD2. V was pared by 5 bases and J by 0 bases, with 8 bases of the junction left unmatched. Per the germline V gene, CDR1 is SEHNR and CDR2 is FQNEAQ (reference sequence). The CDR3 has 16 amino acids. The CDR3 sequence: CASSRNRAGSTDTQYF. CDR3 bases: TGTGCCAGCAGCCGGAATCGAGCGGGAAGCACAGATACGCAGTATTTT. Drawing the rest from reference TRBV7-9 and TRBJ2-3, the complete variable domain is DTGVSQNPRHKITKRGQNVTFRCDPISEHNRLYWYRQTLGQGPEFLTYFQNEAQLEKSRLLSDRFSAERPKGSFSTLEIQRTEQGDSAMYLCASSRNRAGSTDTQYFGPGTRLTVL.

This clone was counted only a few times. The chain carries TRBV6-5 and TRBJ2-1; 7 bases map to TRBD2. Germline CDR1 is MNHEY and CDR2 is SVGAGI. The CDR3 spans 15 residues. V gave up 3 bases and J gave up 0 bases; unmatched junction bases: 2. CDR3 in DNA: TGTGCCAGCAGTTATAAGCGGGGCTCCTACAATGAGCAGTTCTTC. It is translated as CASSYKRGSYNEQFF.

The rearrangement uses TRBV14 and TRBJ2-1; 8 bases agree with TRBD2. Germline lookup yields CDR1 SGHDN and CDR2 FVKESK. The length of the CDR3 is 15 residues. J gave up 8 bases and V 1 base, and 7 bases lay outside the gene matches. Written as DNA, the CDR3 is TGTGCCAGCAGCCAAGCCTCACTAGCGGTGGATGAGCAGTTCTTC. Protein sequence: CASSQASLAVDEQFF.

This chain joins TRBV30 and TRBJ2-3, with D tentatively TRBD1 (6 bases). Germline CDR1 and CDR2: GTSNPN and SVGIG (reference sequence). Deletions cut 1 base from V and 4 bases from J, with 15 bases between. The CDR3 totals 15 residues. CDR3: CAWSGRTDAPDTQYF. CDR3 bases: TGTGCCTGGAGTGGTCGGACAGACGCCCCAGATACGCAGTATTTT.

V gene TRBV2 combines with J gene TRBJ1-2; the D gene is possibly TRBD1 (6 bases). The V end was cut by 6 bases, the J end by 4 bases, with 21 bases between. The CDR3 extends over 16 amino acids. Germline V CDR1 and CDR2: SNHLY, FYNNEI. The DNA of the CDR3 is TGTGCCAGCAGCCAAGAACTTGCGGGACAACTCTATGGCTACACCTTC. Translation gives CASSQELAGQLYGYTF.

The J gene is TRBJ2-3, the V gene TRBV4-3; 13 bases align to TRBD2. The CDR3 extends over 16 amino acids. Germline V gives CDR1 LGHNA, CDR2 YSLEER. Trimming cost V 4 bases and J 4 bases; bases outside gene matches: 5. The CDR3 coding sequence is TGCGCCAGCAGCCTCACTAGCGGGGGGGCCTCAGATACGCAGTATTTT. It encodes CASSLTSGGASDTQYF.

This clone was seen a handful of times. CDR3 DNA sequence: TGTGCCAGCAGCTTCGGGACAGTTAATTCACCCCTCCACTTT. It encodes CASSFGTVNSPLHF. The chain carries TRBV7-2 and TRBJ1-6; 7 nucleotides agree with TRBD1. CDR1 SGHTA and CDR2 FQGNSA come from the germline V gene. The CDR3 has 14 residues. The V and J ends lost 3 bases and 6 bases, in that order; junction bases with no gene match: 2.

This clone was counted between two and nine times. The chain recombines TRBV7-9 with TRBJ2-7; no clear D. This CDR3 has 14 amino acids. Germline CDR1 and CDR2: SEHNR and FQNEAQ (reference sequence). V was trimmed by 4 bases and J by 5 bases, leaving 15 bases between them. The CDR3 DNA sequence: TGTGCCAGCAGCTCTTGGGGTTCGGGTAACGAGCAGTACTTC. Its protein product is CASSSWGSGNEQYF. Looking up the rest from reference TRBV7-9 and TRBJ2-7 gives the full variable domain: DTGVSQNPRHKITKRGQNVTFRCDPISEHNRLYWYRQTLGQGPEFLTYFQNEAQLEKSRLLSDRFSAERPKGSFSTLEIQRTEQGDSAMYLCASSSWGSGNEQYFGPGTRLTVT.

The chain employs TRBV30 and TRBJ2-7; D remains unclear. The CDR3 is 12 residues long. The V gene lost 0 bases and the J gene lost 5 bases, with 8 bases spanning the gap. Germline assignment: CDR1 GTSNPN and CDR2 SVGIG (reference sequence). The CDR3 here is CAWSVRPDEQYF. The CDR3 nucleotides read TGTGCCTGGAGTGTTAGGCCCGACGAGCAGTACTTC.

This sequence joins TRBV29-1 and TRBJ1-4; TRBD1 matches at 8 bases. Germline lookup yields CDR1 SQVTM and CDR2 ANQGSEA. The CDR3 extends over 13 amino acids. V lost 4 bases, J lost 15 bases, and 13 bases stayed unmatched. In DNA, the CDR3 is TGCAGCGTTGGCCAGGACAGGGCTGGGGGGATGTTTTTT. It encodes CSVGQDRAGGMFF. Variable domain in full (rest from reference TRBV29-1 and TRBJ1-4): SAVISQKPSRDICQRGTSLTIQCQVDSQVTMMFWYRQQPGQSLTLIATANQGSEATYESGFVIDKFPISRPNLTFSTLTVSNMSPEDSSIYLCSVGQDRAGGMFFGSGTQLSVL.